Shown below are 25 T cell receptor beta chains from a single sample sequenced in a study of T-cell reconstitution after alpha-beta-depleted transplantation in children (dated by TCRdb to about 2016). What this sample's treatment or condition label stands for: allogeneic hematopoietic cell transplantation with graft depleted of TCRalphabeta T cells and CD19 B cells. Libraries were constructed by PCR. Reads for this sample came from an Illumina HiSeq 2500. Molecular barcoding was employed in the preparation of TCR libraries, with unique molecular identifiers being used to normalize TCRbeta repertoire quantification. The public reads were reprocessed in TCRdb via fastp at Q25 and MiXCR, keeping in-frame beta chains. Duplicate CDR3 protein sequences are folded into a single record with the most common DNA and genes. Across this sample there are approximately 980,000 distinct CDR3 sequences, with roughly 29% seen only once. The top ten hold roughly 27% of the sample.

The source material was PBMCs, mostly from graft donor cells, sampled 360 days after TCRalphabeta/CD19-depleted stem cell transplant. Receptor source: a boy under two years old who had a stem cell transplant for SCID, so the T cells may come from the graft donor.

This clonotype was observed a handful of times. The chain joins TRBV27 to TRBJ1-2; TRBD1 is a possible D gene (6 bases). V was shortened by 5 bases and J by 5 bases, with 15 bases between the two germline ends. Per germline, CDR1 MNHEY and CDR2 SMNVEV (reference sequence). The CDR3 runs to 14 residues. The CDR3 nucleotides are TGTGCCAGCAGTAGGGACCACAGGGAGTATGGCTACACCTTC. It yields the protein CASSRDHREYGYTF.

The chain joins TRBV5-1 to TRBJ1-5, with a weak D call TRBD1 (6 bases). CDR1 SGHRS and CDR2 YFSETQ come from the germline V gene. The V end lost 4 bases, the J end lost 2 bases, and 13 bases lay between the germline ends. The CDR3 extends over 15 amino acids. The chain's CDR3 is CASSPQGMRNQPQHF. CDR3 nucleotides: TGCGCCAGCAGCCCCCAGGGGATGCGCAATCAGCCCCAGCATTTT.

The V and J genes are TRBV4-2 and TRBJ2-1; D is perhaps TRBD2 (6 bases). The CDR3 is made up of 14 amino acids. In germline, CDR1 is LGHNA, CDR2 YNFKEQ. V was clipped by 0 bases and J by 10 bases, with 13 bases between them. The CDR3 sequence is CASSQDWRGKEQFF. CDR3 coding DNA: TGTGCCAGCAGCCAAGATTGGCGGGGAAAAGAGCAGTTCTTC.

This clonotype was counted only a few times. J is TRBJ2-5 and V is TRBV5-5; D not certain. The V and J ends lost 2 bases and 4 bases respectively, with 15 bases between them. The CDR3 extends over 15 amino acids. Germline V gene sequence: CDR1 SGHKS, CDR2 YYEKEE (reference sequence). The CDR3 bases are TGTGCCAGCAGCTTTTCAGTGGGTCCCCCAGAGACCCAGTACTTC. Translated, it gives CASSFSVGPPETQYF. Based on the CDR3 plus reference TRBV5-5 and TRBJ2-5, the full variable domain is DAGVTQSPTHLIKTRGQQVTLRCSPISGHKSVSWYQQVLGQGPQFIFQYYEKEERGRGNFPDRFSARQFPNYSSELNVNALLLGDSALYLCASSFSVGPPETQYFGPGTRLLVL.

The table lists this clonotype with a count of one. The chain uses TRBV7-2 and TRBJ1-1; D not certain. The CDR3 totals 14 residues. CDR1 is SGHTA, CDR2 FQGNSA, per germline. V lost 4 bases to trimming and J lost 0 bases, with 9 bases between them. This chain's CDR3 is CASSSSGLNTEAFF. In DNA, the CDR3 is TGTGCCAGCAGCTCCTCGGGTTTGAACACTGAAGCTTTCTTT.

This clonotype was counted a few times. This chain connects TRBV5-5 to TRBJ1-1, with a possible D match to TRBD1 (5 bases). Germline CDR1 is SGHKS and CDR2 is YYEKEE (reference sequence). V was pared by 0 bases and J by 7 bases, with 13 bases between. This CDR3 region has 14 residues. CDR3 coding DNA: TGTGCCAGCAGCTTGGAACTCAGCAGGGTTGAAGCTTTCTTT. Translation: CASSLELSRVEAFF.

The rearrangement links TRBV29-1 to TRBJ2-7; D is uncertain. Trimming pared 8 bases from V and 2 bases from J, leaving 10 bases between. The CDR3 is 11 residues long. In germline, CDR1 is SQVTM, CDR2 ANQGSEA. CDR3 sequence reads: CSCWDTYEQYF. The CDR3 DNA follows: TGCAGCTGCTGGGATACCTACGAGCAGTACTTC.

This clonotype occurred a few times. The chain employs TRBV20-1 and TRBJ2-7; D is undetermined. The CDR3 consists of 11 residues. Trimming shortened V by 4 bases and J by 4 bases, and 8 bases separated the two germline ends. Germline assignment: CDR1 DFQATT and CDR2 SNEGSKA (reference sequence). CDR3 sequence: CSAISLYEQYF. The CDR3 coding sequence is TGCAGTGCTATCTCCCTGTACGAGCAGTACTTC.

The genes are TRBV9 and TRBJ2-2; D unclear. Trimming took 2 bases from V and 6 from J, leaving 5 bases between them. The CDR3 is 12 residues long. Germline assignment: CDR1 SGDLS and CDR2 YYNGEE. The CDR3 DNA follows: TGTGCCAGCAGCGTCCTGGCCGGGGAGCTGTTTTTT. It is translated as CASSVLAGELFF.

This chain connects TRBV30 to TRBJ1-1; D call uncertain. V shed 0 bases and J shed 1 base, with 3 bases lying between them. The CDR3 consists of 12 residues. CDR1 and CDR2 (germline): GTSNPN, SVGIG (reference sequence). DNA of the CDR3: TGTGCCTGGAGTGTAGGGAACACTGAAGCTTTCTTT. It encodes CAWSVGNTEAFF.

In this sample, this clonotype turned up a few times. J is TRBJ1-1 and V is TRBV29-1; the match to TRBD1 covers 8 bases. V was clipped by 7 bases and J by 7 bases; unmatched bases: 14. CDR3 length: 14 amino acids. Germline V CDR1 and CDR2: SQVTM, ANQGSEA. Here the CDR3 reads CSASDRALGGEAFF. The CDR3 DNA reads as TGCAGCGCATCGGACAGGGCACTTGGGGGTGAAGCTTTCTTT.

This clonotype showed up just a few times. The genes are TRBV2 and TRBJ1-1; possibly TRBD1 for D (5 bases). V gave up 9 bases and J gave up 5 bases, with 16 bases separating them. CDR1 is SNHLY, CDR2 FYNNEI, per germline. This CDR3 has 13 amino acids. CDR3 coding DNA: TGTGCCAGTCGTTATAGGGGAGGAACTGAAGCTTTCTTT. Its protein product is CASRYRGGTEAFF. The full variable domain, rest sourced from reference TRBV2 and TRBJ1-1, is EPEVTQTPSHQVTQMGQEVILRCVPISNHLYFYWYRQILGQKVEFLVSFYNNEISEKSEIFDDQFSVERPDGSNFTLKIRSTKLEDSAMYFCASRYRGGTEAFFGQGTRLTVV.

This clonotype was seen a few times. The chain employs TRBV29-1 and TRBJ1-2, with a possible D match to TRBD1 (6 bases). Germline CDR1 and CDR2: SQVTM and ANQGSEA. The CDR3 extends over 14 amino acids. Trimming shortened V by 5 bases and J by 6 bases, and 19 bases separated the two germline ends. The CDR3 DNA reads as TGCAGCGTTCGAGGACAGTCCCCCATCGATGGCTACACCTTC. Protein: CSVRGQSPIDGYTF.

The chain couples TRBV27 to TRBJ2-2; D assignment may be TRBD1 or TRBD2 (5 bases each). CDR3 length: 15 amino acids. The germline V and J ends were trimmed by 7 bases and 3 bases, with 15 bases remaining between them. The germline CDR1 and CDR2 sequences are MNHEY and SMNVEV (reference sequence). CDR3 DNA: TGTGCCAGCACAAAGACGGGACGGGACACCGGGGAGCTGTTTTTT. Protein product: CASTKTGRDTGELFF.

This clonotype was detected only a few times. The V gene is TRBV4-1, the J gene TRBJ2-2; TRBD2 is a possible D gene (5 bases). The germline V gene encodes CDR1 MGHRA and CDR2 YSYEKL. Trimming removed 1 base at V and 4 bases at J, with 10 bases between. This CDR3 is 15 amino acids long. The CDR3 DNA sequence: TGCGCCAGCAGCCAAGGGGCCCGGGGCACCGGGGAGCTGTTTTTT. Its translation is CASSQGARGTGELFF.

In DNA, the CDR3 is TGCAGTTCCAGGGGGATCGACACTGAAGCTTTCTTT. This encodes CSSRGIDTEAFF. The genes are TRBV20-1 and TRBJ1-1; TRBD1 matches 7 bases. In germline, CDR1 is DFQATT, CDR2 SNEGSKA (reference sequence). V trimming: 8 bases; J trimming: 3 bases; junction bases outside the gene matches: 6. This CDR3 is built from 12 residues.

This clonotype showed up just a few times. J is TRBJ1-5 and V is TRBV7-9; D is unresolved. This CDR3 region has 14 residues. The V end was cut by 4 bases, the J end by 3 bases, with 10 bases between. CDR1 SEHNR and CDR2 FQNEAQ come from the germline V gene (reference sequence). This CDR3 is CASSSGRFNQPQHF. The CDR3 nucleotides are TGTGCCAGCAGCTCTGGACGCTTCAATCAGCCCCAGCATTTT.

This chain joins TRBV7-2 and TRBJ2-7, with 8 bases matching TRBD2. V lost 2 bases and J lost 2; bases outside the gene matches: 11. This CDR3 comprises 17 residues. Germline V lookup: CDR1 SGHTA, CDR2 FQGNSA. CDR3 residues: CASSLIPAGGRAYEQYF. The CDR3 DNA reads as TGTGCCAGCAGCTTAATCCCGGCGGGGGGCCGAGCCTACGAGCAGTACTTC. Full variable domain (rest looked up from reference TRBV7-2 and TRBJ2-7): GAGVSQSPSNKVTEKGKDVELRCDPISGHTALYWYRQSLGQGLEFLIYFQGNSAPDKSGLPSDRFSAERTGGSVSTLTIQRTQQEDSAVYLCASSLIPAGGRAYEQYFGPGTRLTVT.

This clonotype came up a few times. J is TRBJ2-2 and V is TRBV12-3 or TRBV12-4, with D perhaps TRBD1 or TRBD2 (6 bases each). This CDR3 has 15 residues. Deletions cut 5 bases from V and 3 bases from J, with 13 bases between. The CDR3 coding sequence is TGTGCCAGCAGTCAAGGGGGGCAAGACACCGGGGAGCTGTTTTTT. This sequence encodes CASSQGGQDTGELFF.

This clonotype was recorded a few times. V is TRBV20-1 and J is TRBJ1-1, with 7 nucleotides matching TRBD1. The CDR3 loop spans 12 amino acids. Trimming cost V 0 bases and J 7 bases; bases outside gene matches: 2. The germline gives CDR1 DFQATT, CDR2 SNEGSKA (reference sequence). The CDR3 here is CSARDWDSEAFF. CDR3 nucleotide sequence: TGCAGTGCTAGAGATTGGGACAGTGAAGCTTTCTTT.

This clonotype was counted a few times. This chain links TRBV2 with TRBJ2-1; D uncertain. The V gene's germline CDR1 is SNHLY and CDR2 FYNNEI. Trimming took off 1 base at V and 4 bases at J, with 11 bases between the two ends. The CDR3 runs 15 residues. The CDR3 is CASSEGQDQYNEQFF. The CDR3, as DNA: TGTGCCAGCAGTGAAGGCCAGGATCAATACAATGAGCAGTTCTTC.

The genes are TRBV7-2 and TRBJ2-7, with TRBD2 matching 7 bases. The CDR3 extends over 15 amino acids. Germline trimming cut 3 bases from V and 1 base from J; bases unmatched to any gene: 6. The germline V gene encodes CDR1 SGHTA and CDR2 FQGNSA. This CDR3 reads CASSFPRGGSYEQYF. The CDR3 DNA sequence: TGTGCCAGCAGCTTCCCGCGCGGGGGTTCCTACGAGCAGTACTTC.

In its sample, this clonotype was seen a few times. The CDR3: CASSSTLSGGVLHEQFF. The DNA for the CDR3 is TGTGCCAGCAGCTCTACTCTTAGCGGGGGGGTGTTACATGAGCAGTTCTTC. This chain uses TRBV7-9 with TRBJ2-1, with TRBD2 identical over 11 bases. There are 17 residues in the CDR3. CDR1 is SEHNR, CDR2 FQNEAQ, per germline (reference sequence). V trimming: 4 bases; J trimming: 8 bases; junction bases outside the gene matches: 13.

The chain uses TRBV5-1 and TRBJ2-5, with D possibly TRBD2 on 5 matching bases. Germline lookup yields CDR1 SGHRS and CDR2 YFSETQ. The CDR3 contains 15 residues. Trimming removed 3 bases at V and 2 bases at J, with 14 bases between. Here the CDR3 reads CASSWARTHQETQYF. CDR3 DNA sequence: TGCGCCAGCAGCTGGGCCCGGACTCATCAAGAGACCCAGTACTTC.

This chain links TRBV12-3 or TRBV12-4 with TRBJ2-5; D unclear. Trimming took 6 bases from V and 3 from J, leaving 11 bases between them. The CDR3 runs 13 residues. The CDR3 sequence is CASSTYAKETQYF. The CDR3 nucleotides read TGTGCCAGCAGCACGTACGCGAAAGAGACCCAGTACTTC.